These 17 T cell receptor beta chains originate from one sample sequenced in a study of shared clonotypes between healthy human individuals (TCRdb year 2020). CD8 naive samples were obtained by positive selection for CCR7 among CD45RO-negative cells, yielding a CD45RA+CCR7+ population from which TemRA cells were excluded. Library prep was done by the immunoSEQ multiplex PCR assay. The clones in this table, taken by TCRdb from immuneACCESS, are in-frame only. Not every clone is retained; where verified, under half of the shortfall comes from an unresolved V gene, and the cause of the rest is unknown. This sample holds approximately 590,000 clones; roughly 95% were observed only once. 0.085% to 0.11% of the sample is taken by the ten largest. Material: naive CD8+ T cells sorted from blood. The meaning of the sample's cell subset or site label: CD45RA+CCR7+. These receptors all stem from a woman aged 30 to 39 in good health.

CDR3 nucleotides: TGTGCCAGCAGTGAAGATCACAATGAGCAGTTCTTC. It yields the protein CASSEDHNEQFF. The rearrangement uses TRBV6-1 and TRBJ2-1; D gene uncertain. In germline, CDR1 is MNHNS, CDR2 SASEGT. Trimming stripped 1 base from V and 5 bases from J, with 3 bases between. This CDR3 is 12 amino acids long.

In DNA, the CDR3 is TGTGCCAGCAGCTCTGAGTTCTCCTACGAGCAGTACTTC. The encoded protein is CASSSEFSYEQYF. V is TRBV11-2 and J is TRBJ2-7; no firm D call. The V gene lost 4 bases and the J gene lost 0 bases, with 7 bases spanning the gap. The CDR3 sequence is 13 residues long. In germline, CDR1 is SGHAT, CDR2 FQNNGV. The whole variable domain, filled in from reference TRBV11-2 and TRBJ2-7, reads EAGVAQSPRYKIIEKRQSVAFWCNPISGHATLYWYQQILGQGPKLLIQFQNNGVVDDSQLPKDRFSAERLKGVDSTLKIQPAKLEDSAVYLCASSSEFSYEQYFGPGTRLTVT.

The V gene is TRBV30, the J gene TRBJ1-1; TRBD1 might be the D (5 bases). In germline, CDR1 is GTSNPN, CDR2 SVGIG (reference sequence). Deletions cut 2 bases from V and 8 bases from J, with 12 bases between. The CDR3 totals 12 residues. In nucleotides, the CDR3 is TGTGCCTGGAGTTTTGTTCAGGGAGAAGCTTTCTTT. It is translated as CAWSFVQGEAFF.

This rearrangement joins TRBV9 to TRBJ1-5; D call uncertain. Germline CDR1 SGDLS, CDR2 YYNGEE. V lost 0 bases and J lost 4, with 8 bases in between. The length of the CDR3 is 14 residues. DNA for the CDR3: TGTGCCAGCAGCGTAGATGGTGCGAATCAGCCCCAGCATTTT. Its translation is CASSVDGANQPQHF.

This clone was seen a single time. J is TRBJ1-6 and V is TRBV9, with D tentatively TRBD1 (5 bases). V gave up 0 bases and J gave up 10 bases, with 8 bases separating them. Germline CDR1 SGDLS, CDR2 YYNGEE. CDR3 length: 13 amino acids. The CDR3 is CASSVGGGSPLHF. The CDR3 DNA follows: TGTGCCAGCAGCGTAGGTGGGGGATCACCCCTCCACTTT.

The CDR3 spells CASSYKLADNEQFF. The CDR3 nucleotides read TGTGCCAGCAGTTACAAACTAGCGGACAATGAGCAGTTCTTC. The rearrangement uses TRBV6-6 and TRBJ2-1; 8 nucleotides line up with TRBD2. The CDR3 covers 14 residues. Per germline, CDR1 MNHNY and CDR2 SVGAGI (reference sequence). With V trimmed by 2 bases and J by 5 bases, 2 bases remained unmatched.

The chain combines TRBV11-2 with TRBJ2-3; possible D gene TRBD1, 5 bases. This CDR3 contains 14 residues. The germline CDR1 and CDR2 sequences are SGHAT and FQNNGV. Deletions cut 1 base from V and 6 bases from J, with 11 bases between. The CDR3 spells CASSLAAGLDTQYF. For the CDR3, the DNA is TGTGCCAGCAGCTTAGCCGCAGGGTTGGATACGCAGTATTTT.

The chain combines TRBV28 with TRBJ2-7, with 10 bases aligning to TRBD2. This CDR3 spans 14 amino acids. With V trimmed by 4 bases and J by 9 bases, 9 bases remained unmatched. Germline assignment: CDR1 MDHEN and CDR2 SYDVKM. CDR3 sequence reads: CASSWTAGGSGQYF. CDR3 coding DNA: TGTGCCAGCAGTTGGACAGCGGGAGGGTCCGGGCAGTACTTC.

V is TRBV11-2 and J is TRBJ2-1; tentatively, D is TRBD1 (7 bases). Trimming cost V 6 bases and J 10 bases, with 13 bases left between them. CDR1 SGHAT and CDR2 FQNNGV come from the germline V gene. The CDR3 loop spans 12 amino acids. The CDR3 nucleotides are TGTGCCAGCAGAGGGGGCCGGGAGGAGCAGTTCTTC. Translation gives CASRGGREEQFF. The whole variable domain, remainder taken from reference TRBV11-2 and TRBJ2-1, is EAGVAQSPRYKIIEKRQSVAFWCNPISGHATLYWYQQILGQGPKLLIQFQNNGVVDDSQLPKDRFSAERLKGVDSTLKIQPAKLEDSAVYLCASRGGREEQFFGPGTRLTVL.

The rearrangement joins TRBV12-5 to TRBJ2-7, with 7 bases identical to TRBD2. CDR1 is LGHNT and CDR2 is FRNRAP in the germline V gene. The CDR3 runs 16 residues. With 0 bases clipped from V and 2 bases from J, the junction kept 7 bases outside the gene matches. CDR3 sequence: CASGLVTGEGPYEQYF. The CDR3 DNA sequence: TGTGCTAGTGGTTTGGTAACGGGGGAGGGCCCCTACGAGCAGTACTTC. Full variable domain (rest looked up from reference TRBV12-5 and TRBJ2-7): DARVTQTPRHKVTEMGQEVTMRCQPILGHNTVFWYRQTMMQGLELLAYFRNRAPLDDSGMPKDRFSAEMPDATLATLKIQPSEPRDSAVYFCASGLVTGEGPYEQYFGPGTRLTVT.

The chain joins TRBV13 to TRBJ1-3, with a tentative D call TRBD1 (6 bases). The CDR3 is 18 amino acids. Germline CDR1 PRHDT, CDR2 FYEKMQ (reference sequence). V was clipped by 1 base and J by 0 bases, with 16 bases between them. For the CDR3, the DNA is TGTGCCAGCAGCTTAGAAAGTAATCGGGGGCTCTCTGGAAACACCATATATTTT. Protein product: CASSLESNRGLSGNTIYF.

The rearrangement links TRBV19 to TRBJ2-7, with 8 bases lining up with TRBD1. J was trimmed by 2 bases and V by 1 base; bases with no gene match: 4. The CDR3 runs 15 residues. CDR1 is LNHDA, CDR2 SQIVND, per germline (reference sequence). The CDR3: CASSIARTGPYEQYF. CDR3 in DNA: TGTGCCAGTAGTATAGCCCGGACAGGGCCCTACGAGCAGTACTTC.

This chain links TRBV5-6 with TRBJ2-7; D gene ambiguous. The V and J ends lost 5 bases and 6 bases respectively, with 9 bases between them. The CDR3 runs 11 residues. The germline V gene encodes CDR1 SGHDT and CDR2 YYEEEE. CDR3 region: CASSTMGEQYF. The CDR3 nucleotides are TGTGCCAGCAGTACTATGGGCGAGCAGTACTTC.

The rearrangement joins TRBV5-1 to TRBJ1-2, with D unclear. The germline V and J ends were trimmed by 5 bases and 4 bases, with 21 bases remaining between them. The CDR3 sequence is 16 residues long. The germline CDR1 and CDR2 sequences are SGHRS and YFSETQ. The CDR3 DNA sequence: TGCGCCAGCAGACTTGATTTAAGCGACGGATTCTATGGCTACACCTTC. Its translation: CASRLDLSDGFYGYTF.

The rearrangement uses TRBV5-4 and TRBJ2-3; the D is unclear. V was pared by 3 bases and J by 2 bases, with 10 bases between. This CDR3 has 14 residues. The germline V gene encodes CDR1 SGHNT and CDR2 YYREEE (reference sequence). This CDR3 is CASSSHPLTDTQYF. The DNA for the CDR3 is TGTGCCAGCAGCTCCCATCCTCTCACAGATACGCAGTATTTT.

The V gene is TRBV25-1, the J gene TRBJ2-4; D perhaps matches TRBD1 (6 bases). Trimming cost V 2 bases and J 1 base, with 9 bases left between them. Per the germline V gene, CDR1 is MGHDK and CDR2 is SYGVNS. The CDR3 runs 15 residues. The CDR3 loop is CASSEPQGAKNIQYF. The CDR3 nucleotides read TGTGCCAGCAGTGAACCCCAGGGGGCCAAAAACATTCAGTACTTC.

This chain uses TRBV2 with TRBJ2-5, with a possible D match to TRBD1 (7 bases). V lost 5 bases and J lost 5, with 18 bases in between. The length of the CDR3 is 15 residues. CDR1 SNHLY and CDR2 FYNNEI come from the germline V gene. CDR3 protein: CASSYTVTGRETQYF. The DNA of the CDR3 is TGTGCCAGCAGTTACACGGTGACAGGGAGGGAGACCCAGTACTTC.